The 9 T cell receptor beta chains presented below share a single source sample, sequenced in a study of cytomegalovirus exposure and HLA in healthy donors. In the PCR, 60 Vbeta and 13 Jbeta primers were used. Using immunoSEQ multiplex PCR, the repertoire was profiled, and TCRdb retains in-frame clones only, with some absent. The table has under 130,000 clones, over 75% seen once; the top ten hold about 6.9%. The sample was PBMCs. The receptors were gathered from a man under 40 in good health and CMV-seropositive.

The chain combines TRBV6-5 with TRBJ1-5; no clear D. Between the trimmed V and J ends, which lost 2 bases and 0 bases, there was a span of 8 bases. The V gene's germline CDR1 is MNHEY and CDR2 SVGAGI. The CDR3 runs to 15 residues. The chain's CDR3 is CASSYAGNSNQPQHF. The CDR3 DNA follows: TGTGCCAGCAGTTACGCCGGGAATAGCAATCAGCCCCAGCATTTT.

The rearrangement uses TRBV9 and TRBJ2-7; D unresolved. Germline CDR1 is SGDLS and CDR2 is YYNGEE. The CDR3 extends over 14 amino acids. Trimming took 10 bases from V and 1 from J, leaving 18 bases between them. CDR3 nucleotides: TGTGCCGCGGCGGCCGCGGCAGCGTCCTACGAGCAGTACTTC. Its translation is CAAAAAAASYEQYF.

The J gene is TRBJ2-7, the V gene TRBV6-5, with 9 nucleotides matching TRBD1. V trimming: 6 bases; J trimming: 0 bases; junction bases outside the gene matches: 3. CDR3 length: 14 amino acids. CDR1 and CDR2 from the germline V gene are MNHEY and SVGAGI. The CDR3 region is CASRVGQGSYEQYF. The CDR3 DNA sequence: TGTGCCAGCAGGGTGGGACAGGGCTCCTACGAGCAGTACTTC.

This clone came up once. V is TRBV7-9 and J is TRBJ1-1; possibly TRBD1 for D (5 bases). The V end lost 2 bases, the J end lost 8 bases, and 12 bases lay between the germline ends. Germline CDR1 is SEHNR and CDR2 is FQNEAQ (reference sequence). CDR3 size: 13 residues. CDR3 in amino acids: CASSLRSRQEAFF. As DNA, the CDR3 is TGTGCCAGCAGCTTACGGAGTCGACAGGAAGCTTTCTTT.

The chain employs TRBV10-1 and TRBJ2-2, with TRBD1 identical over 9 bases. Trimming took 1 base from V and 4 from J; bases not matched to a gene: 1. Germline V gene lookup returns CDR1 WNHNN and CDR2 SYGVQD (reference sequence). The CDR3 contains 15 residues. In nucleotides, the CDR3 is TGCGCCAGCAGTGAGTGGGACAGGGTCACCGGGGAGCTGTTTTTT. This codes for CASSEWDRVTGELFF.

The rearrangement uses TRBV10-3 and TRBJ1-1; D gene ambiguous. Germline V gene data show CDR1 as ENHRY and CDR2 as SYGVKD. Trimming shortened V by 4 bases and J by 5 bases, and 8 bases separated the two germline ends. This CDR3 contains 12 residues. The CDR3 here is CAISGEGTEAFF. CDR3 DNA: TGTGCCATCAGTGGGGAGGGTACTGAAGCTTTCTTT.

The rearrangement uses TRBV7-2 and TRBJ2-7; D remains unclear. The CDR3 is 11 amino acids. Trimming removed 1 base at V and 7 bases at J, with 5 bases between. The germline V gene encodes CDR1 SGHTA and CDR2 FQGNSA. Written as DNA, the CDR3 is TGTGCCAGCAGCTTAGACAAAGAGCAGTACTTC. This codes for CASSLDKEQYF.

The J gene is TRBJ1-5, the V gene TRBV4-3; 8 nucleotides line up with TRBD1. J lost 7 bases, V lost 4 bases, and 9 bases had no gene match. The germline V gene has CDR1 LGHNA and CDR2 YSLEER. The CDR3 contains 15 residues. CDR3 coding DNA: TGCGCCAGCAGCCTCGACCCAGGGGGCGCCCAGCCCCAGCATTTT. Encoded protein: CASSLDPGGAQPQHF.

This rearrangement joins TRBV28 to TRBJ1-2, with 10 nucleotides matching TRBD1. CDR3 length: 15 amino acids. Trimming at V came to 4 bases and at J to 5 bases, leaving 7 bases not matched to a gene. CDR1 MDHEN and CDR2 SYDVKM come from the germline V gene. The CDR3 sequence is CASSSPGQGLYGYTF. The CDR3 DNA reads as TGTGCCAGCAGTTCACCGGGACAGGGGCTGTATGGCTACACCTTC.